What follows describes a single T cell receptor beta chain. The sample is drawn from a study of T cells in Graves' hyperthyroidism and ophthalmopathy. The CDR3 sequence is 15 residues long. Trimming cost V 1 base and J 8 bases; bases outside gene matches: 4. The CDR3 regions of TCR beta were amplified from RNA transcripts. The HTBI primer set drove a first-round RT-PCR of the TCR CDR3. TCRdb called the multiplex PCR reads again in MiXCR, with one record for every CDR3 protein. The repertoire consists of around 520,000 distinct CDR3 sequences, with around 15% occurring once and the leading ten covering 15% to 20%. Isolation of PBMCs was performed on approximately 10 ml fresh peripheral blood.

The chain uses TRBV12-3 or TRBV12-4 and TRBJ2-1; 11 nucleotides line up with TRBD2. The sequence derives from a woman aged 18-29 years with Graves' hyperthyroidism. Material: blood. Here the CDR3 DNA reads TGTGCCAGCAGTTTAGTTTTGGGACTAGCGGATGAGCAGTTCTTC. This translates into CASSLVLGLADEQFF.